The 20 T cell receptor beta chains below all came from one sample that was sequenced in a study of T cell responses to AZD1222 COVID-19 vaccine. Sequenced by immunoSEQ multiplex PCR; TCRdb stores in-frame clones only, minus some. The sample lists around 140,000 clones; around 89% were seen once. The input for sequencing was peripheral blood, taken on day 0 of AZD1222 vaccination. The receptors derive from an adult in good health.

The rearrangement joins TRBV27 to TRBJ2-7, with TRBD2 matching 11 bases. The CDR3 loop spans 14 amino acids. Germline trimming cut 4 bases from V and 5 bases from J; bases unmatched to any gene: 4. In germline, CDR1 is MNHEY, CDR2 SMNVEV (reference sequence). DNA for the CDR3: TGTGCCAGCAGTTCGGGACTAGCGGAGGACGAGCAGTACTTC. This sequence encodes CASSSGLAEDEQYF.

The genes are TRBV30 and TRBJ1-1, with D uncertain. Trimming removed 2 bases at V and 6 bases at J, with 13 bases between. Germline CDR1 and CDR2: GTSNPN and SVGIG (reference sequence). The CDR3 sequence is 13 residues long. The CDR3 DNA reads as TGTGCCTGGAGTTCCTTGCGGTACGCTGAAGCTTTCTTT. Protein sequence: CAWSSLRYAEAFF.

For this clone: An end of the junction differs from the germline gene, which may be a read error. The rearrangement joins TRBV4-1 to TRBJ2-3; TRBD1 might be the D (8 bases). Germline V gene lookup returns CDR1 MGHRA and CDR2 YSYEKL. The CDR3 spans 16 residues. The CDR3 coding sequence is TGCGCCACCAGCCAACAGGGGGGGCGAGGGGCAGATACGCAGTATTTT. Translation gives CATSQQGGRGADTQYF.

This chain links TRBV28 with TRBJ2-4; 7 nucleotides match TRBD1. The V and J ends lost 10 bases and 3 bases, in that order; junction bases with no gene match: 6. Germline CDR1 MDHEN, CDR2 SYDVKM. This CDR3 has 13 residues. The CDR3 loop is CATTGVGKNIQYF. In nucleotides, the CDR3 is TGTGCCACCACAGGGGTAGGCAAAAACATTCAGTACTTC.

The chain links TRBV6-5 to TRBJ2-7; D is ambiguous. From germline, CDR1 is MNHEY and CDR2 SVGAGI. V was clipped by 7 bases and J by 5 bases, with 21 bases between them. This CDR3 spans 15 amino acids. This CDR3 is CASTPTGLTYHEQYF. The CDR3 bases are TGTGCCAGCACCCCGACGGGCCTCACATACCACGAGCAGTACTTC.

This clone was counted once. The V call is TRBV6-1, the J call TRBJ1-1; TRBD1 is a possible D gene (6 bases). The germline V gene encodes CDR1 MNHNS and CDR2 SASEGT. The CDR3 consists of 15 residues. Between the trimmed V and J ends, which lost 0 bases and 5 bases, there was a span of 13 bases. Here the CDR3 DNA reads TGTGCCAGCAGTGAAGCACAGGGCGTAAAGACTGAAGCTTTCTTT. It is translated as CASSEAQGVKTEAFF.

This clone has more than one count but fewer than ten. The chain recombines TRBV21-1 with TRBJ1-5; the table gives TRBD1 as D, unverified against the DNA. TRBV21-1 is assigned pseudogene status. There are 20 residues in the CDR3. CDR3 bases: TGTGCCAGCAGCAAAGTATCAGGGGGACAGGGGAATTATAGCAATCAGCCCCAGCATTTT. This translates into CASSKVSGGQGNYSNQPQHF.

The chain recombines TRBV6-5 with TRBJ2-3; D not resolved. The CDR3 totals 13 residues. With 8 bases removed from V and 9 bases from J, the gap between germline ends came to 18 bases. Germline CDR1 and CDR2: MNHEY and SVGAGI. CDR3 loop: CASPLKGLGTQYF. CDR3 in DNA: TGTGCCAGCCCCTTGAAAGGCCTGGGAACGCAGTATTTT.

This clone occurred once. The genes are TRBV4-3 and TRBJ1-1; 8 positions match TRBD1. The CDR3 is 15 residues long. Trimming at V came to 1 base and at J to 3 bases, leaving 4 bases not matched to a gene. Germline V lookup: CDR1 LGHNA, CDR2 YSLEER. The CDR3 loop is CASSQVKQGDTEAFF. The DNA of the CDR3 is TGCGCCAGCAGCCAAGTCAAACAGGGGGACACTGAAGCTTTCTTT.

The CDR3: CASSDSSGVTIYF. The CDR3 DNA reads as TGTGCCAGCAGCGACTCATCGGGGGTGACCATATATTTT. The chain has TRBV9 and TRBJ1-3; maybe TRBD1 (5 bases). Looked up from germline, CDR1 is SGDLS and CDR2 is YYNGEE. This CDR3 has 13 amino acids. V was trimmed by 3 bases and J by 10 bases, leaving 14 bases between them. The whole variable domain, remainder taken from reference TRBV9 and TRBJ1-3, is DSGVTQTPKHLITATGQRVTLRCSPRSGDLSVYWYQQSLDQGLQFLIQYYNGEERAKGNILERFSAQQFPDLHSELNLSSLELGDSALYFCASSDSSGVTIYFGEGSWLTVV.

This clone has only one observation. The CDR3: CASNGNYGYTF. The CDR3, as DNA: TGTGCCAGCAACGGAAACTATGGCTACACCTTC. J is TRBJ1-2 and V is TRBV25-1; D is ambiguous. Trimming removed 7 bases from V and 2 bases from J, with 5 bases in between. The germline V gene encodes CDR1 MGHDK and CDR2 SYGVNS. This CDR3 has 11 residues.

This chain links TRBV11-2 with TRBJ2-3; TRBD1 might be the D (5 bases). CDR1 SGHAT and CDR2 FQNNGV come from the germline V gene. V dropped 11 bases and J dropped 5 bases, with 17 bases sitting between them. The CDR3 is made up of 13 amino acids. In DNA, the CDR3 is TGTGCCCCAGGGAAGGAGCGAGGAGATACGCAGTATTTT. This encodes CAPGKERGDTQYF.

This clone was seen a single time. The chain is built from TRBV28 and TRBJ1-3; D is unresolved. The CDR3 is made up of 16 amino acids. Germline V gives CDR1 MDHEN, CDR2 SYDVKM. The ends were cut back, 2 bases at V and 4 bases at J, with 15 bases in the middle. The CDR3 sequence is CASSLGVKLSGNTIYF. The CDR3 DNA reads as TGTGCCAGCAGTTTAGGAGTCAAGCTCTCAGGAAACACCATATATTTT.

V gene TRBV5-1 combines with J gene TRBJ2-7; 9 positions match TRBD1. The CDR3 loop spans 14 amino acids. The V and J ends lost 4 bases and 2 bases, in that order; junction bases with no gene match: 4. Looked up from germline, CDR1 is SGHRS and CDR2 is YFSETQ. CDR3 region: CASSPGTGTYEQYF. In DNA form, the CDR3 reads TGCGCCAGCAGCCCCGGGACAGGGACCTACGAGCAGTACTTC.

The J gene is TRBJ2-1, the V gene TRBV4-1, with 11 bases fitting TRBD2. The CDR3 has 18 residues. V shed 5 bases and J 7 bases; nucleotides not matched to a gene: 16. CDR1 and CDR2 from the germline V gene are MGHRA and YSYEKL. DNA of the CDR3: TGCGCCAGCAGCTACCCGGGTCGACTAGCGGGACATAGAAATGAGCAGTTCTTC. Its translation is CASSYPGRLAGHRNEQFF.

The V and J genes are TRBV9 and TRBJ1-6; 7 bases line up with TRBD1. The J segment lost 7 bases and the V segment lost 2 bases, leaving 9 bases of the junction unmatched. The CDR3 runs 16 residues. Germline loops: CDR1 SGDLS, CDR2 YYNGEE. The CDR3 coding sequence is TGTGCCAGCAGCGTGCTACCCGGACAGGACAATTCACCCCTCCACTTT. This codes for CASSVLPGQDNSPLHF.

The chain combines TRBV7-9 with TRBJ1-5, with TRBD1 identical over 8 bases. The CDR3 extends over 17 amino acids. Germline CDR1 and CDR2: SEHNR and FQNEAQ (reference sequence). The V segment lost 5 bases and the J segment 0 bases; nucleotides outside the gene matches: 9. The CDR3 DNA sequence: TGTGCCAGCAGCCCCGGACAGGGAGGCGATAGCAATCAGCCCCAGCATTTT. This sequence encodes CASSPGQGGDSNQPQHF.

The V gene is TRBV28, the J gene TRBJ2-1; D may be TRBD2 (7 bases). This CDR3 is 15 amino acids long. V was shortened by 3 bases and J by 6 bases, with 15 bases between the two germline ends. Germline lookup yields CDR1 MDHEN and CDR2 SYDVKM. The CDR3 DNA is TGTGCCAGCAGTTTGGGAGGAGGGGGGGGCAATGAGCAGTTCTTC. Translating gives CASSLGGGGGNEQFF.

The CDR3 loop reads CASSLAGGNEQFF. As DNA, the CDR3 is TGTGCCAGCAGCTTGGCAGGGGGTAATGAGCAGTTCTTC. V gene TRBV11-1 combines with J gene TRBJ2-1; TRBD1 matches at 7 bases. J lost 7 bases, V lost 3 bases, and 3 bases had no gene match. In germline, CDR1 is SGHAT, CDR2 FQDESV (reference sequence). The CDR3 consists of 13 residues. The complete variable domain, with remaining parts taken from reference TRBV11-1 and TRBJ2-1, reads EAEVAQSPRYKITEKSQAVAFWCDPISGHATLYWYRQILGQGPELLVQFQDESVVDDSQLPKDRFSAERLKGVDSTLKIQPAELGDSAMYLCASSLAGGNEQFFGPGTRLTVL.

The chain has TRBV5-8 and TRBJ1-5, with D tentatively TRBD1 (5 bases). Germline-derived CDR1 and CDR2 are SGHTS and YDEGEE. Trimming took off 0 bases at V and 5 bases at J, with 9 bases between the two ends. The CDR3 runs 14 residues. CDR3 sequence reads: CASSLELGDQPQHF. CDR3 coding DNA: TGTGCCAGCAGCTTGGAGTTGGGGGATCAGCCCCAGCATTTT.